A selection of T cell receptor beta chains follows, all from one sample in a study of blood T cell repertoires in COVID-19. The method was immunoSEQ multiplex PCR; TCRdb's version includes in-frame clones alone and lacks a portion of them. Here the sample spans about 85,000 clones, roughly four fifths being singletons. Input material: peripheral blood. The receptors stem from a man between 60 and 75 years old with acute or convalescent COVID-19. CDR3s include the opening cysteine and the closing phenylalanine or tryptophan. D genes are given only for firm matches.

cdr3_length v_call d_call cdr3_aa
17 TRBV15 - CATSRESPGHSYNEQFF
15 TRBV5-6 - CASSLTGRGPGELFF
15 TRBV2 - CASSVYRDTQETQYF
14 TRBV5-5 - CASRGEVSTGELFF
13 TRBV30 - CAWRGGANTEAFF
17 TRBV11-2 - CASSLDSGSNTGRGYTF
15 TRBV5-1 TRBD1 CASSGGQGFGNTIYF
13 TRBV29-1 - CSVEDRGVYGYTF
14 TRBV29-1 TRBD2 CSAGLAANTGELFF
13 TRBV7-3 - CASSLSGGYGYTF
16 TRBV15 - CATSRGALNNSYEQYF
18 TRBV5-1 TRBD2 CASSLLTSGGAQSYEQYF
15 TRBV4-3 - CASSQVGLAGTEAFF
15 TRBV7-3 - CASSLMGARYNEQFF
13 TRBV6-2/TRBV6-3 - CASSPAGVYGYTF
14 TRBV14 - CASSQVRGIHGYTF
15 TRBV5-1 - CASSLGQSGTGELFF
15 TRBV7-9 TRBD2 CASSGLAGGRETQYF